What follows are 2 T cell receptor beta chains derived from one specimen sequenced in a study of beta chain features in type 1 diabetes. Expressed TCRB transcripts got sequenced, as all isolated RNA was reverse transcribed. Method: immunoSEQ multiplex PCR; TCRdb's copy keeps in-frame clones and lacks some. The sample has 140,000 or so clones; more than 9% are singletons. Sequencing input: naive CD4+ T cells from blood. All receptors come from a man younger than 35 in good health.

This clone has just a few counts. CDR3 protein: CASSLDSGGADTQYF. CDR3 bases: TGTGCCAGCAGCTTAGACAGCGGGGGGGCAGATACGCAGTATTTT. The chain joins TRBV7-9 to TRBJ2-3; 10 positions agree with TRBD2. The germline V gene encodes CDR1 SEHNR and CDR2 FQNEAQ (reference sequence). J lost 4 bases, V lost 1 base, and 2 bases had no gene match. The CDR3 length is 15 residues.

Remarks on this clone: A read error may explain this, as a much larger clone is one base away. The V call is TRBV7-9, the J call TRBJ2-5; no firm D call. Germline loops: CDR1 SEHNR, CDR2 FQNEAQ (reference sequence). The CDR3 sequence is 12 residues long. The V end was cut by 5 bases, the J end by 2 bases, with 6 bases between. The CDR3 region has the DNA TGTGCCAGCAGCCCCCCTCAAGAGACCCAGTACTTC. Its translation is CASSPPQETQYF. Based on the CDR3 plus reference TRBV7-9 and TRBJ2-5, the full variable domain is DTGVSQNPRHKITKRGQNVTFRCDPISEHNRLYWYRQTLGQGPEFLTYFQNEAQLEKSRLLSDRFSAERPKGSFSTLEIQRTEQGDSAMYLCASSPPQETQYFGPGTRLLVL.